This entry describes one TCR beta chain. Its antigen is still unknown. The CDR3 extends over 16 amino acids. The ends were cut back, 3 bases at V and 3 bases at J, with 17 bases in the middle. The germline gives CDR1 SGHAT, CDR2 FQNNGV. The data derive from a study of Graves' ophthalmopathy and Graves' hyperthyroidism. Study information: Before any treatment was given, at initial diagnosis, peripheral blood was collected. Whole-study results and caveats: Sensitivity of roughly 88% and specificity of nearly 82% were achieved when a 13-signature model separated ophthalmopathy from stable hyperthyroidism.

Patients were left out if they had other autoimmune diseases, uncontrolled infections, pregnancy or lactation. RNA transcripts were the source from which TCR beta CDR3 regions were amplified. RT-PCR in the first round used HTBI primers; a second-round multiplex PCR followed. TCRdb analysed the multiplex PCR reads with MiXCR anew, one entry per CDR3 protein. The sample lists 600,000 to 650,000 distinct CDR3 sequences, 22% occurring once. V usage is TRBV11-2 and J usage is TRBJ2-5; D may be TRBD1 (6 bases). The TCR sequence derives from a woman in her late teens or twenties with stable Graves' hyperthyroidism. Some clones in this sample may be carry-over from other donors' samples. Sequencing was carried out using peripheral blood. In nucleotides, the CDR3 is TGTGCCAGCAGCTTGGTAGGCAGGGGCGATGAAGAGACCCAGTACTTC. It specifies CASSLVGRGDEETQYF.